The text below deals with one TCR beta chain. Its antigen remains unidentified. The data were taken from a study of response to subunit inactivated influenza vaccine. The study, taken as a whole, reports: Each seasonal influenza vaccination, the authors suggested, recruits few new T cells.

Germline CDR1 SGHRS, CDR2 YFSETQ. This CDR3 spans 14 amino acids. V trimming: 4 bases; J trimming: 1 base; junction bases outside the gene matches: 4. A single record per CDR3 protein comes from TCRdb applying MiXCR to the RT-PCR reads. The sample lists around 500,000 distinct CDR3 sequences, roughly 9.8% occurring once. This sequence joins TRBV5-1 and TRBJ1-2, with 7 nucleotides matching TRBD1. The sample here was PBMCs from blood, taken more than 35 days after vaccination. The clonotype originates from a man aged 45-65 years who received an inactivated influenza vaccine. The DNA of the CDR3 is TGCGCCAGCAGCCCAGGGGGTAATAACTATGGCTACACCTTC. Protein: CASSPGGNNYGYTF.